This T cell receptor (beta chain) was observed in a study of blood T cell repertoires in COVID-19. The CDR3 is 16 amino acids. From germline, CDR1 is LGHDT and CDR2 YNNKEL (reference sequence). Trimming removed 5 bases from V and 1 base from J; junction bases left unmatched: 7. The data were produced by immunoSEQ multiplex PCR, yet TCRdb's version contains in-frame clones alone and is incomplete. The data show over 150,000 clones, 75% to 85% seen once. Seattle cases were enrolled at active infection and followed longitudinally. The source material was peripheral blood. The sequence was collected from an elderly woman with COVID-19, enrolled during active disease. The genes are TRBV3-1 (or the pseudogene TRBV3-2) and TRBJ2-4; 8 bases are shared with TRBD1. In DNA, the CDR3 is TGTGCCAGCAGCTTCAGGGGGCGTGGGGCCAAAAACATTCAGTACTTC. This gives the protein CASSFRGRGAKNIQYF.